The 17 T cell receptor beta chains below were found in one sample sequenced in a study of T cell responses to AZD1222 COVID-19 vaccine. Clones were sequenced by immunoSEQ multiplex PCR, and TCRdb holds only the in-frame ones, with some missing. This sample has 40,000 to 55,000 clones; 70% to 90% occur once, and the top ten carry roughly 1.1%. Source: peripheral blood, taken 28 days after the second AZD1222 dose. All receptors come from an adult who received the AZD1222 COVID-19 vaccine.

The genes are TRBV30 and TRBJ1-6; D might be TRBD1 (6 bases). This CDR3 comprises 17 residues. V shed 0 bases and J shed 6 bases, with 18 bases lying between them. Germline V lookup: CDR1 GTSNPN, CDR2 SVGIG (reference sequence). The CDR3 sequence is CAWSVQLVQGFNSPLHF. CDR3 DNA sequence: TGTGCCTGGAGTGTACAACTAGTTCAGGGGTTTAATTCACCCCTCCACTTT.

The chain uses TRBV3-1 (or the pseudogene TRBV3-2) and TRBJ2-7; maybe TRBD2 (5 bases). V was shortened by 1 base and J by 4 bases, with 8 bases between the two germline ends. Germline lookup yields CDR1 LGHDT and CDR2 YNNKEL (reference sequence). The CDR3 has 13 amino acids. The CDR3 here is CASSQGREYEQYF. DNA for the CDR3: TGTGCCAGCAGCCAAGGAAGGGAGTACGAGCAGTACTTC.

This chain connects TRBV7-2 to TRBJ2-5, with TRBD1 as a possible D gene (5 bases). CDR1 SGHTA and CDR2 FQGNSA come from the germline V gene. Trimming pared 3 bases from V and 4 bases from J, leaving 21 bases between. CDR3 length: 17 residues. The CDR3 DNA is TGTGCCAGCAGCTTTGCTAAGACAGCCCTGGTGGGAGAGACCCAGTACTTC. It is translated as CASSFAKTALVGETQYF.

This rearrangement joins TRBV11-3 to TRBJ2-1; TRBD2 is a possible D gene (6 bases). V lost 6 bases to trimming and J lost 7 bases, with 7 bases between them. Germline V gene data show CDR1 as SGHNT and CDR2 as YENEEA. This CDR3 is built from 11 residues. This CDR3 is CASRGGNEQFF. The CDR3 nucleotides are TGTGCCAGCAGAGGAGGGAATGAGCAGTTCTTC. Combining the CDR3 with reference TRBV11-3 and TRBJ2-1 gives the whole variable domain EAGVVQSPRYKIIEKKQPVAFWCNPISGHNTLYWYLQNLGQGPELLIRYENEEAVDDSQLPKDRFSAERLKGVDSTLKIQPAELGDSAVYLCASRGGNEQFFGPGTRLTVL.

The rearrangement joins TRBV20-1 to TRBJ1-5; D may be TRBD1 (5 bases). The CDR3 runs 16 residues. The V gene lost 4 bases and the J gene lost 0 bases, with 16 bases spanning the gap. CDR1 and CDR2 (germline): DFQATT, SNEGSKA (reference sequence). Here the CDR3 reads CSANDGGIYSNQPQHF. Written as DNA, the CDR3 is TGCAGTGCTAATGATGGGGGAATCTATAGCAATCAGCCCCAGCATTTT.

The V call is TRBV5-6, the J call TRBJ1-1; TRBD1 matches at 8 bases. The CDR3 is 14 residues long. Losses at the gene ends were 3 bases for V and 3 bases for J; bases not matched to a gene: 4. CDR1 and CDR2 from the germline V gene are SGHDT and YYEEEE. CDR3 sequence (DNA): TGTGCCAGCAGCTGGACAGGGCCTCACACTGAAGCTTTCTTT. Translating it yields CASSWTGPHTEAFF.

This clone was recorded only once. The genes are TRBV5-6 and TRBJ2-7, with D maybe TRBD2 (5 bases). The V gene's germline CDR1 is SGHDT and CDR2 YYEEEE. V shed 2 bases and J shed 3 bases, with 9 bases lying between them. The CDR3 is made up of 13 amino acids. The CDR3 spells CASSFAGNYEQYF. CDR3 DNA sequence: TGTGCCAGCAGCTTCGCCGGGAACTACGAGCAGTACTTC.

V gene TRBV18 combines with J gene TRBJ1-2; 7 bases fit TRBD1. Germline trimming cut 3 bases from V and 3 bases from J; bases unmatched to any gene: 1. The germline CDR1 and CDR2 sequences are KGHSH and LQKENI. The CDR3 loop spans 13 amino acids. The CDR3 DNA reads TGTGCCAGCTCACCTGACAGGGACTATGGCTACACCTTC. This gives the protein CASSPDRDYGYTF. The variable domain in full, with the rest retrieved from reference TRBV18 and TRBJ1-2, is NAGVMQNPRHLVRRRGQEARLRCSPMKGHSHVYWYRQLPEEGLKFMVYLQKENIIDESGMPKERFSAEFPKEGPSILRIQQVVRGDSAAYFCASSPDRDYGYTFGSGTRLTVV.

This clone has a handful of counts. The chain joins TRBV28 to TRBJ1-1; weak D call: TRBD1 (6 bases). This CDR3 has 14 residues. V lost 5 bases and J 2 bases, leaving 12 bases between the germline ends. Per the germline V gene, CDR1 is MDHEN and CDR2 is SYDVKM. The CDR3 sequence is CASSAGAPNTEAFF. The CDR3 DNA reads as TGTGCCAGCAGTGCAGGGGCCCCTAACACTGAAGCTTTCTTT.

The rearrangement links TRBV27 to TRBJ2-1; perhaps TRBD2 as D (5 bases). The CDR3 is 14 amino acids. The V gene's germline CDR1 is MNHEY and CDR2 SMNVEV (reference sequence). The V end lost 2 bases, the J end lost 3 bases, and 8 bases lay between the germline ends. As DNA, the CDR3 is TGTGCCAGCAGTTTAGGGCGGGTCTACAATGAGCAGTTCTTC. Translated, it gives CASSLGRVYNEQFF.

This rearrangement joins TRBV18 to TRBJ1-5, with D uncertain. Trimming pared 1 base from V and 2 bases from J, leaving 12 bases between. The CDR3 extends over 16 amino acids. Germline V gene data show CDR1 as KGHSH and CDR2 as LQKENI. The CDR3 DNA is TGTGCCAGCTCACCACTCCCCATCGGGGGCAATCAGCCCCAGCATTTT. Its translation is CASSPLPIGGNQPQHF.

The chain recombines TRBV11-2 with TRBJ2-1; 8 positions agree with TRBD2. Germline V gene sequence: CDR1 SGHAT, CDR2 FQNNGV. This CDR3 comprises 16 residues. V shed 4 bases, J shed 9 bases, and the junction held 14 bases outside the gene matches. The CDR3 region has the DNA TGTGCCAGCAGCTCAGTCGGCCTATTGAGCGGGGGTGAGCAGTTCTTC. Translation gives CASSSVGLLSGGEQFF. Supplemented by reference TRBV11-2 and TRBJ2-1, the full variable domain reads EAGVAQSPRYKIIEKRQSVAFWCNPISGHATLYWYQQILGQGPKLLIQFQNNGVVDDSQLPKDRFSAERLKGVDSTLKIQPAKLEDSAVYLCASSSVGLLSGGEQFFGPGTRLTVL.

V is TRBV3-1 (or the pseudogene TRBV3-2) and J is TRBJ1-2; D gene uncertain. The CDR3 consists of 13 residues. The V and J ends lost 0 bases and 4 bases respectively, with 6 bases between them. The germline gives CDR1 LGHDT, CDR2 YNNKEL (reference sequence). CDR3 DNA sequence: TGTGCCAGCAGCCAAGACAGGCGCTATGGCTACACCTTC. This translates into CASSQDRRYGYTF.

The chain joins TRBV6-2 or TRBV6-3 to TRBJ1-1; TRBD1 is a possible D gene (5 bases). This CDR3 has 15 residues. V gave up 0 bases and J gave up 0 bases, with 8 bases separating them. Germline CDR1 is MNHEY and CDR2 is SVGEGT. CDR3 sequence (DNA): TGTGCCAGCAGTTACTCTGGGACGGTGAACACTGAAGCTTTCTTT. Translation gives CASSYSGTVNTEAFF.

This clone was picked up a small number of times. The chain is built from TRBV28 and TRBJ2-5, with 10 bases that match TRBD2. Germline V lookup: CDR1 MDHEN, CDR2 SYDVKM. The CDR3 spans 15 residues. Trimming at V came to 2 bases and at J to 2 bases, leaving 2 bases not matched to a gene. The CDR3 DNA sequence: TGTGCCAGCAGTTTAAGGACTAGCGGACAAGAGACCCAGTACTTC. Its protein product is CASSLRTSGQETQYF.

The rearrangement uses TRBV5-1 and TRBJ2-1; the match to TRBD2 covers 13 bases. This CDR3 has 16 amino acids. Germline assignment: CDR1 SGHRS and CDR2 YFSETQ. V gave up 0 bases and J gave up 7 bases; unmatched junction bases: 4. CDR3 amino acids: CASSLASTSGRNEQFF. For the CDR3, the DNA is TGCGCCAGCAGCTTGGCCTCGACTAGCGGGAGGAATGAGCAGTTCTTC.

This chain links TRBV5-4 with TRBJ2-2, with 11 bases fitting TRBD2. The CDR3 length is 17 residues. Germline V lookup: CDR1 SGHNT, CDR2 YYREEE (reference sequence). V dropped 0 bases and J dropped 0; count of bases not matched to a gene: 1. The CDR3 is CASSLVLAGANTGELFF. The CDR3 DNA reads as TGTGCCAGCAGCTTGGTACTAGCGGGGGCGAACACCGGGGAGCTGTTTTTT.